These T cell receptor beta chains were read from a single sample in a study of T cell responses to AZD1222 COVID-19 vaccine. The table came from immunoSEQ multiplex PCR; TCRdb's copy has only in-frame clones and leaves some out. Here the sample spans 130,000 to 150,000 clones, around 88% being singletons. The starting material was peripheral blood, obtained on day 0 of MenACWY control vaccination. These receptors were taken from an adult in good health. Both conserved end residues are part of each CDR3. A D gene is named only where the DNA matches it firmly. The size field is filled for only some rows; it gives once, few, many or a size class.

V gene	clone size	D gene	J gene	CDR3 DNA	CDR3 protein
TRBV19	-	TRBD1	TRBJ1-5	TGTGCCAGTACAGACAGGGGGCAGCCCCAGCATTTT	CASTDRGQPQHF
TRBV9	-	-	TRBJ2-1	TGTGCCAGCAGCGTAGGAGGGGGGCCCTACAATGAGCAGTTCTTC	CASSVGGGPYNEQFF
TRBV6-4	-	-	TRBJ2-3	TGTGCCAGCAGTGACGGCTACACAGATACGCAGTATTTT	CASSDGYTDTQYF
TRBV3-1/TRBV3-2	-	TRBD1	TRBJ1-3	TGTGCCAGCACCCCGACAGGGGCCTCTGGAAACACCATATATTTT	CASTPTGASGNTIYF
TRBV13	-	-	TRBJ2-2	TGTGCCAGCAGCTTAGACTACACCGGGGAGCTGTTTTTT	CASSLDYTGELFF
TRBV5-4	-	TRBD2	TRBJ2-2	TGTGCCAGCAGCTTACTGCGCGGGGGAGACACCGGGGAGCTGTTTTTT	CASSLLRGGDTGELFF
TRBV6-2/TRBV6-3	-	-	TRBJ1-4	TGTGCCAGCAGTCAATACACGGAAAAACTGTTTTTT	CASSQYTEKLFF
TRBV5-1	-	TRBD1	TRBJ2-5	TGCGCCAGCAGCTTGGAGGGGGCAGAGACCCAGTACTTC	CASSLEGAETQYF
TRBV28	-	TRBD1	TRBJ1-2	TGTGCCAGCAGTTTATGGGCAGGGGGTAACTATGGCTACACCTTC	CASSLWAGGNYGYTF
TRBV27	-	TRBD2	TRBJ2-1	TGTGCCAGCAGTTTATTAGCGGGGGGGCCCTATGAGCAGTTCTTC	CASSLLAGGPYEQFF
TRBV6-5	-	-	TRBJ2-7	TGTGCCAGCAGTCAACGGGGGACAGCCTCCTACGAGCAGTACTTC	CASSQRGTASYEQYF
TRBV2	-	-	TRBJ1-5	TGTGCCAGCAGTGGGGGGCAGGGCAATCAGCCCCAGCATTTT	CASSGGQGNQPQHF
TRBV6-1	-	-	TRBJ2-2	TGTGCCAGCAGTGAAGGGGTGACTATACACACCGGGGAGCTGTTTTTT	CASSEGVTIHTGELFF
TRBV10-3	-	TRBD1	TRBJ1-2	TGTGCCATCAATGCGGGACAGGGGTTCCAATTGGGCTACACCTTC	CAINAGQGFQLGYTF
TRBV9	once	-	TRBJ2-3	TGTGCCAGCAGCGTAGCAGGTAGGGCAGATACGCAGTATTTT	CASSVAGRADTQYF
TRBV5-4	-	TRBD1	TRBJ1-3	TGTGCCAGCAGCCACCGGGACAGCTTCTCTGGAAACACCATATATTTT	CASSHRDSFSGNTIYF
TRBV7-9	-	-	TRBJ2-2	TGTGCCAGCAGCTTAGCAGCGGCTGTCGGGGAGCTGTTTTTT	CASSLAAAVGELFF
TRBV3-1/TRBV3-2	-	-	TRBJ1-1	TGTGCCAGCAGCCAAGCGCAGAACACTGAAGCTTTCTTT	CASSQAQNTEAFF
TRBV6-2/TRBV6-3	-	-	TRBJ2-7	TGTGCCAGCAGTTACAGCGGGCAGCCCCTATTCGAGCAGTACTTC	CASSYSGQPLFEQYF
TRBV7-7	-	TRBD1	TRBJ2-5	TGTGCTAGCAGCCCGGGACAGGGAAGGCAAGAGACCCAGTACTTC	CASSPGQGRQETQYF
TRBV4-3	-	-	TRBJ1-1	TGCGCCAGCAGCCAGAAGGACGGTGAAGCTTTCTTT	CASSQKDGEAFF
TRBV6-2/TRBV6-3	-	-	TRBJ1-1	TGTGCCAGCAGCTGGCAGCTAGCGACTGAAGCTTTCTTT	CASSWQLATEAFF
TRBV28	-	-	TRBJ2-7	TGTGCCAGTGCCCGACCCCTAGTCTCCTACGAGCAGTACTTC	CASARPLVSYEQYF
TRBV5-6	-	TRBD1	TRBJ1-1	TGTGCCAGCAGCACCACCGACAGGGTGAACACTGAAGCTTTCTTT	CASSTTDRVNTEAFF
TRBV28	-	-	TRBJ2-2	TGTGCCAGCATTCTGACAGGAGACACCGGGGAGCTGTTTTTT	CASILTGDTGELFF
TRBV5-6	-	TRBD1	TRBJ2-5	TGTGCCAGCAGCTTTGCACGGACAGGGGGATACCAAGAGACCCAGTACTTC	CASSFARTGGYQETQYF
TRBV9	-	TRBD1	TRBJ1-1	TGTGCCAGCAGCCCGGGACAGCCCATGAACACTGAAGCTTTCTTT	CASSPGQPMNTEAFF
TRBV4-1	-	-	TRBJ1-4	TGCGCCAGCAGCCAAGTGGGGGGGTTGAATGAAAAACTGTTTTTT	CASSQVGGLNEKLFF
TRBV5-1	-	-	TRBJ1-2	TGCGCCAGCAGCTTCACGCCAGGGAACTATGGCTACACCTTC	CASSFTPGNYGYTF
TRBV18	-	TRBD1	TRBJ2-5	TGTGCCAGCTCAGCGGGGACAGGGTCCCAAGAGACCCAGTACTTC	CASSAGTGSQETQYF
TRBV18	-	-	TRBJ1-3	TGTGCCAGCTCACCGGACTCTCCTGGAAACACCATATATTTT	CASSPDSPGNTIYF
TRBV29-1	-	-	TRBJ1-1	TGCAGCGGAACCGGGAAGGAGGGCACTGAAGCTTTCTTT	CSGTGKEGTEAFF
TRBV10-3	-	-	TRBJ1-2	TGTGCCATCACTCTGAACCACCCAGCTAACTATGGCTACACCTTC	CAITLNHPANYGYTF
TRBV27	-	TRBD2	TRBJ2-1	TGTGCCAGCAGTCTGAGTCGGTCGGGGGGAGGACTAGCCAATGAGCAGTTCTTC	CASSLSRSGGGLANEQFF
TRBV5-8	-	TRBD1	TRBJ1-4	TGTGCCAGCAGCTTAGGACAGGCTAATGAAAAACTGTTTTTT	CASSLGQANEKLFF
TRBV7-2	-	-	TRBJ1-6	TGTGCCAGCAGCTTAGCGACAGTGAATTCACCCCTCCACTTT	CASSLATVNSPLHF
TRBV5-1	-	TRBD2	TRBJ2-3	TGCGCCAGCAGCCTCAGGACTAGCGGGGACGGAGATACGCAGTATTTT	CASSLRTSGDGDTQYF
TRBV18	-	-	TRBJ2-7	TGTGCCAGCTCCCCCCTCGGAGGGTACGAGCAGTACTTC	CASSPLGGYEQYF
TRBV5-1	-	TRBD1	TRBJ1-4	TGCGCCAGCAGCTTGGGACAGGGAAATGAAAAACTGTTTTTT	CASSLGQGNEKLFF
TRBV4-3	-	-	TRBJ1-2	TGCGCCAGCAGCCGAACAGGGTTAGGGGGCTACACCTTC	CASSRTGLGGYTF
TRBV18	-	-	TRBJ1-4	TGTGCCAGCTCACCCTCGCTGGGGGCGACCCCTGAATCTAATGAAAAACTGTTTTTT	CASSPSLGATPESNEKLFF
TRBV2	-	-	TRBJ1-6	TGTGCCAGCAGTGAACTACGGGGATTAGATAATTCACCCCTCCACTTT	CASSELRGLDNSPLHF
TRBV29-1	-	-	TRBJ1-2	TGCAGCGTCTGGGGGTCGGCCTATGGCTACACCTTC	CSVWGSAYGYTF